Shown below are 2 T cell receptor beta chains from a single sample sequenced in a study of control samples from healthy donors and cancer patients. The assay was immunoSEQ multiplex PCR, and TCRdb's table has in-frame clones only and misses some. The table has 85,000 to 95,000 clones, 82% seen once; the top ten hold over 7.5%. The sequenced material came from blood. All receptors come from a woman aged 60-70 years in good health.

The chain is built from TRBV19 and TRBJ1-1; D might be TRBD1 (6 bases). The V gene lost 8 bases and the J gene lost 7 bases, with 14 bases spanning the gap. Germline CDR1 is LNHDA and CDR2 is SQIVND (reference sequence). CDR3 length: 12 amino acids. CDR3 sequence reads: CASGEGDLEAFF. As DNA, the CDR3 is TGTGCCAGTGGCGAGGGGGACCTTGAAGCTTTCTTT.

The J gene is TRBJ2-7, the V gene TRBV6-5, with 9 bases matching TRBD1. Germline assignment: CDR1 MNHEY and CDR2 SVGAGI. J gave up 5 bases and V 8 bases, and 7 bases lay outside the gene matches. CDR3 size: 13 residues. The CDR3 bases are TGTGCCAGCGATAGGACAGGGGTAAACGAGCAGTACTTC. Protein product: CASDRTGVNEQYF.